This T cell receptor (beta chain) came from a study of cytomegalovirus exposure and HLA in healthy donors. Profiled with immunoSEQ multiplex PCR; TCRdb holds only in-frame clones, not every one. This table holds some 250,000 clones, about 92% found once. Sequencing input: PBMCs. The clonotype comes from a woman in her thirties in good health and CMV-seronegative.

CDR3 loop: CASSPTSGNYNEQFF. Written as DNA, the CDR3 is TGTGCCAGCAGCCCCACTAGCGGGAACTACAATGAGCAGTTCTTC. The chain combines TRBV7-9 with TRBJ2-1, with 10 bases that match TRBD2. V trimming: 5 bases; J trimming: 3 bases; junction bases outside the gene matches: 4. The germline CDR1 and CDR2 sequences are SEHNR and FQNEAQ (reference sequence). CDR3 size: 15 residues. The variable domain in full, with the rest retrieved from reference TRBV7-9 and TRBJ2-1, is DTGVSQNPRHKITKRGQNVTFRCDPISEHNRLYWYRQTLGQGPEFLTYFQNEAQLEKSRLLSDRFSAERPKGSFSTLEIQRTEQGDSAMYLCASSPTSGNYNEQFFGPGTRLTVL.